In its sample, the clone carrying this T cell receptor (beta chain) was seen many times. CDR1 is SEHNR, CDR2 FQNEAQ, per germline (reference sequence). The V gene lost 4 bases and the J gene lost 6 bases, with 10 bases spanning the gap. This CDR3 contains 12 residues. The TCR cDNA carried a universal primer site and UMIs from 5'RACE template switching. TCRdb ran MiXCR on the 5' RACE reads and lists one entry per CDR3 protein. The table lists 45,000 to 65,000 distinct CDR3 sequences, around 7% of them singletons. The data stem from a study of T cells after yellow fever vaccination. Overall study context: The authors prepared low-cell-number fractions using SMART-Seq v4 Ultra Low Input.

General study points: Reappearance after the booster was observed for most primary-vaccination clones (roughly 96% CD4, more than 70% CD8).

This sequence originates from a man younger than 35 who received the YFV17D yellow fever vaccine. The chain uses TRBV7-9 and TRBJ2-7, with D possibly being TRBD1 (5 bases). The specimen was CD8+ T cells not binding an NS4B(214-222) dextramer, sorted from PBMCs, collected 35 to 50 days after the first yellow fever vaccination. The CDR3, as DNA: TGTGCCAGCAGCTCATTACAGGCCGAGCAGTACGTC. It yields the protein CASSSLQAEQYV.